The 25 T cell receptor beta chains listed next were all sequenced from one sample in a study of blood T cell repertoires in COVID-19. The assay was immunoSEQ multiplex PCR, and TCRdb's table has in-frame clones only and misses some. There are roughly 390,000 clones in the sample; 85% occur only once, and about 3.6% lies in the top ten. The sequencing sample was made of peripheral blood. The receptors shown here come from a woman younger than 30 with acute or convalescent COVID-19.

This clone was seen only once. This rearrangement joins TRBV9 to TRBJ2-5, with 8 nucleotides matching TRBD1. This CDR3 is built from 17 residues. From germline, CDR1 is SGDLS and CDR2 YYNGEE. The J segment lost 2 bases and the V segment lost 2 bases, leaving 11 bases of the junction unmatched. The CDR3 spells CASSVNGDRTLQETQYF. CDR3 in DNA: TGTGCCAGCAGCGTTAACGGGGACAGGACTCTACAAGAGACCCAGTACTTC.

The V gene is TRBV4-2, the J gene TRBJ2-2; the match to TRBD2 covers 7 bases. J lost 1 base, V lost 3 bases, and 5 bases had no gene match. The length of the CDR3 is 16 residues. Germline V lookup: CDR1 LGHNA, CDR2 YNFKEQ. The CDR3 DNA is TGTGCCAGCAGCCATGATAGCGGGCAGAACACCGGGGAGCTGTTTTTT. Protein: CASSHDSGQNTGELFF.

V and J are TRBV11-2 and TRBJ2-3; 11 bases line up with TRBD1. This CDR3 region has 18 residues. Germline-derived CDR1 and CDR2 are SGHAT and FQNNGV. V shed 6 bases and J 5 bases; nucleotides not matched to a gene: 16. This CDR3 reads CASRSQDRGRVSVDTQYF. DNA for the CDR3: TGTGCCAGCAGGTCCCAGGACAGGGGGCGCGTAAGTGTAGATACGCAGTATTTT.

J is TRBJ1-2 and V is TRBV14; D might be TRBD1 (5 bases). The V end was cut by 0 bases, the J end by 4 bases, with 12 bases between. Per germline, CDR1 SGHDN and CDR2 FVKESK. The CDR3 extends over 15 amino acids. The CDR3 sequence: CASSQDFTGLYGYTF. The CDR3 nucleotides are TGTGCCAGCAGCCAAGATTTTACAGGCCTCTATGGCTACACCTTC. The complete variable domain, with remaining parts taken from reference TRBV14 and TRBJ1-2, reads EAGVTQFPSHSVIEKGQTVTLRCDPISGHDNLYWYRRVMGKEIKFLLHFVKESKQDESGMPNNRFLAERTGGTYSTLKVQPAELEDSGVYFCASSQDFTGLYGYTFGSGTRLTVV.

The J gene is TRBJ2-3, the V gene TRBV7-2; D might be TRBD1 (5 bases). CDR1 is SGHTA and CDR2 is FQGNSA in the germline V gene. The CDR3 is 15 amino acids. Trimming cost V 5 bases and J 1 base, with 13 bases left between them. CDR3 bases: TGTGCCAGCAGCGCCAGGGATTGGGGCACAGATACGCAGTATTTT. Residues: CASSARDWGTDTQYF.

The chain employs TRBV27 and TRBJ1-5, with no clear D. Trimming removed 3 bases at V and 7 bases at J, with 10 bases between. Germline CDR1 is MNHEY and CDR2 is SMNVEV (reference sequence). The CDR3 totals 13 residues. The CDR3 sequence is CASSFGVRQPQHF. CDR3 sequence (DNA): TGTGCCAGCAGTTTCGGTGTCCGGCAGCCCCAGCATTTT.

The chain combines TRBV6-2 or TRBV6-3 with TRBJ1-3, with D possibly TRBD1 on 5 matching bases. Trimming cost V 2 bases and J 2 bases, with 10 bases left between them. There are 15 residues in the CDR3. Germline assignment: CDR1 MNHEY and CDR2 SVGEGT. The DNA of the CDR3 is TGTGCCAGCAGTTACGGGTGGGGCACTGGAAACACCATATATTTT. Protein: CASSYGWGTGNTIYF.

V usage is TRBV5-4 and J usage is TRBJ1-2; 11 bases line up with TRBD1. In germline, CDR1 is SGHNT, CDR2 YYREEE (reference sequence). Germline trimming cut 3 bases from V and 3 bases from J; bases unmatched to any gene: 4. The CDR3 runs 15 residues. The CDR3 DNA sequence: TGTGCCAGCAGCTCCGGACAGGGGGCGGACTATGGCTACACCTTC. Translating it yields CASSSGQGADYGYTF.

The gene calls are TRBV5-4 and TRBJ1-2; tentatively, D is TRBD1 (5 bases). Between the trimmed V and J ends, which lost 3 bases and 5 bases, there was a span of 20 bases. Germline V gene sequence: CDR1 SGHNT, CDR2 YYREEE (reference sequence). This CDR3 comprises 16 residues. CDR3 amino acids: CASSWGGGDTPYGYTF. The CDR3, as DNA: TGTGCCAGCAGCTGGGGGGGAGGGGATACTCCTTATGGCTACACCTTC.

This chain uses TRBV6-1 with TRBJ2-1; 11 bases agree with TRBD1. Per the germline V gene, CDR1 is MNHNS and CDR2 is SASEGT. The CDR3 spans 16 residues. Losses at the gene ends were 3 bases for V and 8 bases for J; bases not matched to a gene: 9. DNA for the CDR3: TGTGCCAGCAGTGAGGGGACAGGGGGAATGCTTGATGAGCAGTTCTTC. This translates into CASSEGTGGMLDEQFF.

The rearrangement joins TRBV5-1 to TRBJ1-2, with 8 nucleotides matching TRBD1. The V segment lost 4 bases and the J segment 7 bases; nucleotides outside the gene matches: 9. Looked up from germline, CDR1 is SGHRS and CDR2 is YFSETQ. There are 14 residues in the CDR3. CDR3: CASSPGQGDSGYTF. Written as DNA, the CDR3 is TGCGCCAGCAGCCCCGGACAGGGTGACTCTGGCTACACCTTC.

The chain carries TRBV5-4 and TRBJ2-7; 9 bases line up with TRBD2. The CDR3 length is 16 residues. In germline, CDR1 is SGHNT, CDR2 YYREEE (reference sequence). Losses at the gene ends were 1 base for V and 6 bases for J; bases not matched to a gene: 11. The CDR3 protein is CASSLNNLAGVSEQYF. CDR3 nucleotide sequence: TGTGCCAGCAGCTTGAACAATTTAGCGGGAGTGAGCGAGCAGTACTTC.

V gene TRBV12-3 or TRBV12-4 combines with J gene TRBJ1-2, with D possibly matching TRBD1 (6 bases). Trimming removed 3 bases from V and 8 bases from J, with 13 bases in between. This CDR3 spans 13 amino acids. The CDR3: CASSLSGGQGYTF. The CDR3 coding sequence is TGTGCCAGCAGTTTGTCGGGAGGACAGGGCTACACCTTC.

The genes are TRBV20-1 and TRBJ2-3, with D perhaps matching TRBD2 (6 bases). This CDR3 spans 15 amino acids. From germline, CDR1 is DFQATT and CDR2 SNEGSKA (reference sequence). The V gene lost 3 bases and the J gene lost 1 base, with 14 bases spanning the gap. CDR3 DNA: TGCAGTGCTAGTCATAGCGGAATGGGCACAGATACGCAGTATTTT. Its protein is CSASHSGMGTDTQYF.

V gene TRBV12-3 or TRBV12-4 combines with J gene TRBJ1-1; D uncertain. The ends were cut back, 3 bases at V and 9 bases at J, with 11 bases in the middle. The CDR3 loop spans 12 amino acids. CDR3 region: CASSLTLGQAFF. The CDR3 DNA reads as TGTGCCAGCAGTTTGACTCTCGGCCAAGCTTTCTTT.

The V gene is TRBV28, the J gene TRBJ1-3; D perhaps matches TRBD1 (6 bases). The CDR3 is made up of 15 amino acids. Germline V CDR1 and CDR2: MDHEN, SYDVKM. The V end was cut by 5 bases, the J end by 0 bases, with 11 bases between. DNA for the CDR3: TGTGCCAGCAGTAACAGGGCAAGCTCTGGAAACACCATATATTTT. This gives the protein CASSNRASSGNTIYF.

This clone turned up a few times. Written as DNA, the CDR3 is TGTGCCAGCAGGGAGATAGTGAACACTGAAGCTTTCTTT. Amino acid sequence: CASREIVNTEAFF. The rearrangement uses TRBV2 and TRBJ1-1, with no clear D. There are 13 residues in the CDR3. Per the germline V gene, CDR1 is SNHLY and CDR2 is FYNNEI. V was cut by 6 bases and J by 0 bases, with 8 bases left in between.

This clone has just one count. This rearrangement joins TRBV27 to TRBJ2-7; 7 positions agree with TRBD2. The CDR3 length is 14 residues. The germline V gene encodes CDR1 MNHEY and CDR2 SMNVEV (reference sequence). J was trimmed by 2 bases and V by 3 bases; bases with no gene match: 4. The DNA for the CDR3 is TGTGCCAGCAGTTTGGGGGAGGGACCCTACGAGCAGTACTTC. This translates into CASSLGEGPYEQYF.

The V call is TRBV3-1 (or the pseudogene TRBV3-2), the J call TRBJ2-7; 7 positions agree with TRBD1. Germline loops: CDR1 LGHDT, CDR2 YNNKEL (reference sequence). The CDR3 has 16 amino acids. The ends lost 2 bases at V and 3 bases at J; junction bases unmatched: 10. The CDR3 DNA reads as TGTGCCAGCAGCCAACTCTGGACAGGCCCCTACTACGAGCAGTACTTC. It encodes CASSQLWTGPYYEQYF.

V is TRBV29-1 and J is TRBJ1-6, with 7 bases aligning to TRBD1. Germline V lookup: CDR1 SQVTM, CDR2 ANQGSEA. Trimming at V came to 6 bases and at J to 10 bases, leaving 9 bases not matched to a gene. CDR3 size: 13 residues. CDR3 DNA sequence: TGCAGCGTACAACAGGGGCGAGGATCACCCCTCCACTTT. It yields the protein CSVQQGRGSPLHF.

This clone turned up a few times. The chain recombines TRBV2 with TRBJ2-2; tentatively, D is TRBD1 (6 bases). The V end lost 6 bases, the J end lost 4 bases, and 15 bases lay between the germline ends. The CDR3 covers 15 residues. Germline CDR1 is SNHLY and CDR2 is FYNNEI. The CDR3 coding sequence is TGTGCCAGCAGCACGGGGACACCGGGCACCGGGGAGCTGTTTTTT. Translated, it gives CASSTGTPGTGELFF.

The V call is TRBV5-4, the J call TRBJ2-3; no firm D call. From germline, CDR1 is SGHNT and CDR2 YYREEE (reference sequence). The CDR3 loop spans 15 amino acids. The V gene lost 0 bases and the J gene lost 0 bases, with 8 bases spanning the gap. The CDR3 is CASSLGQRSTDTQYF. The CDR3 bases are TGTGCCAGCAGCTTGGGGCAGAGGAGCACAGATACGCAGTATTTT.

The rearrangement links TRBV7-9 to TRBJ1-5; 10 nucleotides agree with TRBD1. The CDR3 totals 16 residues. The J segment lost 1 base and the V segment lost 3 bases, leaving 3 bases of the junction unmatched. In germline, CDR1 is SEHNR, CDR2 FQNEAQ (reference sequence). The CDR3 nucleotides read TGTGCCAGCAGCTTGGGGGGACAGGGGAGCAATCAGCCCCAGCATTTT. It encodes CASSLGGQGSNQPQHF.

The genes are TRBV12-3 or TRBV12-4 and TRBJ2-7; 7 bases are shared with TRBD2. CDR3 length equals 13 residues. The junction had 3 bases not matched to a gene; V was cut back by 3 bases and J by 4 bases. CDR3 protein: CASSLASGYEQYF. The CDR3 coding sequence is TGTGCCAGCAGTTTGGCTAGCGGTTACGAGCAGTACTTC.

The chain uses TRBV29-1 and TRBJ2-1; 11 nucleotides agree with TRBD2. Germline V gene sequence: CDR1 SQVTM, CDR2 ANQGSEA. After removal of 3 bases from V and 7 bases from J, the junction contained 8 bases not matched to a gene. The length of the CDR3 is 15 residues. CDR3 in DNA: TGCAGCGTTGAGTTACTACTAGCGGGAGATAATGAGCAGTTCTTC. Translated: CSVELLLAGDNEQFF.